The present entry profiles one T cell receptor (beta chain) with its context. No antigen is known for it. The entry originates in a study of identical twins. The CDR3 is 16 amino acids. Trimming shortened V by 2 bases and J by 2 bases, and 14 bases separated the two germline ends. Germline loops: CDR1 LGHDT, CDR2 YNNKEL (reference sequence). Findings and limits, study-wide: Models underpredicted monozygotic twin sharing of out-of-frame TCR alpha. Fewer insertions characterized abundant cord blood beta clonotypes, whereas memory repertoires showed none. Researchers reported excess low generation probability among twin-shared out-of-frame alpha sequences.

Each CDR3 protein gets one entry after TCRdb re-called the 5' RACE reads with MiXCR. In the table there are approximately 680,000 distinct CDR3 sequences, less than 9% of which are singletons. These same data were also listed under a study on yellow fever vaccine responses in identical twins.

Sequencing used PBMCs. This clonotype was obtained from a woman aged 18-29 years in good health. The chain couples TRBV3-1 to TRBJ2-3; possibly TRBD2 for D (6 bases). CDR3 DNA sequence: TGTGCCAGCAGCCAAACCGGGACTGAGATCACAGATACGCAGTATTTT. Amino acid sequence: CASSQTGTEITDTQYF.